Each of the 30 T cell receptor beta chains below was sequenced from the same sample in a study of regulatory T cells in long-lasting Graves disease. Construction of TCR beta libraries relied on iRepertoire HTBI primers and on Arm-PCR targeting CDR3 regions. TCRdb ran MiXCR on the multiplex PCR reads and lists one entry per CDR3 protein. This sample has about 440,000 distinct CDR3 sequences, with approximately 15% found just once. Time point defined: newly diagnosed GD, antithyroid drugs for less than 3 months. Scientists built the TCR library using RNA that was extracted from PBMCs. Separately, the same data were catalogued under a study of T cells in Graves' hyperthyroidism and ophthalmopathy.

Here the sequenced sample was peripheral blood mononuclear cells (PBMCs), taken at new diagnosis, from a patient treated with antithyroid drugs. The source of these receptors is a woman in her twenties or thirties with Graves disease.

The table lists this clonotype with many counts. The V call is TRBV11-2, the J call TRBJ2-5; possible D gene TRBD1, 6 bases. V lost 5 bases and J 2 bases, leaving 21 bases between the germline ends. Germline values: CDR1 SGHAT, CDR2 FQNNGV. The CDR3 is made up of 17 amino acids. As DNA, the CDR3 is TGTGCCAGCAGCCTAGGGGGAAAGTTCACATCTCAAGAGACCCAGTACTTC. Protein: CASSLGGKFTSQETQYF.

This chain joins TRBV12-5 and TRBJ2-1, with 11 bases matching TRBD2. The CDR3 is 15 amino acids. The germline V gene has CDR1 LGHNT and CDR2 FRNRAP. The ends lost 2 bases at V and 6 bases at J; junction bases unmatched: 3. CDR3 in DNA: TGTGCTAGTGGTTTGAAACTAGCGGGAGTCAATGAGCAGTTCTTC. It translates to CASGLKLAGVNEQFF.

This clonotype was recorded at least ten times. J is TRBJ2-1 and V is TRBV7-3; 7 nucleotides align to TRBD2. Germline CDR1 is SGHTA and CDR2 is FQGTGA. The J segment lost 7 bases and the V segment lost 5 bases, leaving 5 bases of the junction unmatched. This CDR3 contains 13 residues. DNA for the CDR3: TGTGCCAGCAGCCGGGGGACTATGAATGAGCAGTTCTTC. It yields the protein CASSRGTMNEQFF.

The rearrangement uses TRBV6-1 and TRBJ1-5; no clear D gene. This CDR3 region has 15 residues. The V gene's germline CDR1 is MNHNS and CDR2 SASEGT. V was shortened by 3 bases and J by 2 bases, with 11 bases between the two germline ends. The CDR3 nucleotides are TGTGCCAGCAGTGATTTCGTATTTGGCAATCAGCCCCAGCATTTT. This gives the protein CASSDFVFGNQPQHF.

This clonotype was recorded many times. DNA of the CDR3: TGTGCCAGCAGTTTCTCGTATCTATCTGAAAAACTGTTTTTT. This gives the protein CASSFSYLSEKLFF. V and J are TRBV28 and TRBJ1-4; D ambiguous. Germline CDR1 MDHEN, CDR2 SYDVKM. The germline V and J ends were trimmed by 3 bases and 7 bases, with 12 bases remaining between them. This CDR3 has 14 amino acids.

The CDR3 sequence: CATSGGYGNQPQHF. As DNA, the CDR3 is TGTGCCACCAGTGGGGGTTATGGCAATCAGCCCCAGCATTTT. This chain links TRBV24-1 with TRBJ1-5; D gene uncertain. V lost 5 bases, J lost 2 bases, and 9 bases lay in between. Per the germline V gene, CDR1 is KGHDR and CDR2 is SFDVKD. The CDR3 length is 14 residues.

This clonotype was counted many times. The J gene is TRBJ2-1, the V gene TRBV2, with 9 bases lining up with TRBD2. The CDR3 covers 14 residues. V lost 9 bases to trimming and J lost 9 bases; unmatched junction nucleotides: 12. Per the germline V gene, CDR1 is SNHLY and CDR2 is FYNNEI. This CDR3 reads CARGLREGRSEQFF. The DNA of the CDR3 is TGTGCCAGGGGGTTGCGGGAGGGGAGGAGTGAGCAGTTCTTC.

V gene TRBV12-3 or TRBV12-4 combines with J gene TRBJ2-3; 8 bases match TRBD1. With the DNA end fitting TRBJ2-5 better, the J assignment may be wrong. This CDR3 comprises 15 residues. CDR3: CASSSLPRGHETQYF. The CDR3 DNA sequence: TGTGCCAGCAGCAGCCTTCCCAGGGGGCACGAGACCCAGTACTTC.

This clonotype has at least ten counts. The gene calls are TRBV3-1 and TRBJ1-2; D unresolved. This CDR3 has 14 amino acids. Trimming left V 3 bases short and J 4 bases short, with 12 bases between. The V gene's germline CDR1 is LGHDT and CDR2 YNNKEL (reference sequence). This CDR3 reads CASSHPTGPYGYTF. The CDR3 DNA reads TGTGCCAGCAGCCACCCGACGGGTCCCTATGGCTACACCTTC.

About this clonotype: A read error may be the cause here, since a much bigger clone is one base away. The conserved closing phenylalanine or tryptophan is absent in this CDR3, likely reflecting a read error. V and J are TRBV6-1 and TRBJ1-1, with TRBD1 as a possible D gene (5 bases). From germline, CDR1 is MNHNS and CDR2 SASEGT. Trimming pared 8 bases from V and 6 bases from J, leaving 16 bases between. The CDR3 sequence is 13 residues long. CDR3 residues: CASSTGVRPEAFL. CDR3 sequence (DNA): TGTGCCAGCTCCACGGGGGTCAGACCTGAAGCTTTCCTT.

This clonotype turned up a few times. The chain has TRBV24-1 and TRBJ2-7; 8 bases are shared with TRBD2. Germline V gene data show CDR1 as KGHDR and CDR2 as SFDVKD. After removal of 2 bases from V and 2 bases from J, the junction contained 4 bases not matched to a gene. The CDR3 has 15 residues. DNA of the CDR3: TGTGCCACCAGTGATTCAGCGGGAGTCACCTACGAGCAGTACTTC. Protein: CATSDSAGVTYEQYF.

This clonotype has a count of ten or more. V usage is TRBV28 and J usage is TRBJ1-2, with D hard to call. The CDR3 covers 14 residues. Germline lookup yields CDR1 MDHEN and CDR2 SYDVKM. Trimming left V 5 bases short and J 2 bases short, with 12 bases between. Here the CDR3 reads CASSASGRNYGYTF. The CDR3 DNA sequence: TGTGCCAGCAGTGCCTCCGGCAGGAACTATGGCTACACCTTC.

This clonotype was counted many times. J is TRBJ1-5 and V is TRBV20-1, with TRBD1 as a possible D gene (5 bases). This CDR3 is built from 14 residues. V shed 0 bases and J shed 7 bases, with 13 bases lying between them. Germline-derived CDR1 and CDR2 are DFQATT and SNEGSKA (reference sequence). CDR3 loop: CSAREVQGSQPQHF. In DNA form, the CDR3 reads TGCAGTGCTAGAGAAGTTCAGGGTTCCCAGCCCCAGCATTTT.

In its sample, this clonotype was seen many times. This chain joins TRBV20-1 and TRBJ2-4; TRBD1 agrees at 12 bases. The CDR3 sequence is 15 residues long. With 5 bases clipped from V and 0 bases from J, the junction kept 2 bases outside the gene matches. Germline V gives CDR1 DFQATT, CDR2 SNEGSKA (reference sequence). The CDR3 coding sequence is TGCAGTGCTGGGACAGGGGGCATAGCCAAAAACATTCAGTACTTC. Translation: CSAGTGGIAKNIQYF.

The chain is built from TRBV29-1 and TRBJ2-2; D might be TRBD1 (6 bases). Germline CDR1 reads SQVTM; CDR2 reads ANQGSEA. CDR3 length equals 15 residues. The ends were cut back, 4 bases at V and 3 bases at J, with 15 bases in the middle. This chain's CDR3 is CSVAGQTQYTGELFF. The CDR3 nucleotides are TGCAGCGTTGCTGGACAGACTCAGTACACCGGGGAGCTGTTTTTT.

The chain couples TRBV6-1 to TRBJ2-1; TRBD2 aligns across 11 bases. Germline loops: CDR1 MNHNS, CDR2 SASEGT. This CDR3 spans 16 amino acids. J lost 4 bases, V lost 8 bases, and 10 bases had no gene match. The CDR3 region is CASSSGGTSGYNEQFF. CDR3 sequence (DNA): TGTGCCAGCTCGTCCGGGGGGACTAGCGGTTACAATGAGCAGTTCTTC.

At least ten counts were recorded for this clonotype. The V call is TRBV13, the J call TRBJ2-7; a possible D gene is TRBD2 (6 bases). The germline V gene has CDR1 PRHDT and CDR2 FYEKMQ (reference sequence). The CDR3 runs 14 residues. Between the trimmed V and J ends, which lost 0 bases and 2 bases, there was a span of 8 bases. This CDR3 is CASSLGGGAYEQYF. CDR3 bases: TGTGCCAGCAGCTTAGGCGGGGGTGCCTACGAGCAGTACTTC.

The rearrangement joins TRBV19 to TRBJ1-3; D unresolved. V lost 3 bases, J lost 4 bases, and 13 bases lay in between. The CDR3 runs 15 residues. In germline, CDR1 is LNHDA, CDR2 SQIVND (reference sequence). The CDR3: CASSMRAETGNTIYF. The DNA for the CDR3 is TGTGCCAGTAGTATGAGAGCCGAGACGGGAAACACCATATATTTT.

This clonotype has just a few counts. The chain employs TRBV29-1 and TRBJ2-7, with TRBD1 as a possible D gene (5 bases). Germline V gene data show CDR1 as SQVTM and CDR2 as ANQGSEA. V lost 4 bases to trimming and J lost 4 bases, with 11 bases between them. CDR3 length: 12 residues. The CDR3 spells CSVVQDSYEQYF. The CDR3 nucleotides read TGCAGCGTTGTACAGGATAGTTACGAGCAGTACTTC.

This clonotype has ten or more counts. The chain uses TRBV7-3 and TRBJ2-7; a possible D gene is TRBD1 (6 bases). Germline lookup yields CDR1 SGHTA and CDR2 FQGTGA. V was trimmed by 0 bases and J by 2 bases, leaving 8 bases between them. The CDR3 spans 14 residues. The CDR3 nucleotides are TGTGCCAGCAGCTTAACCCCAGGGGCCTACGAGCAGTACTTC. Protein: CASSLTPGAYEQYF.

A word on this clonotype: An end of the junction differs from the germline gene, which may be a read error. The chain combines TRBV7-8 with TRBJ1-1; 7 nucleotides line up with TRBD1. The germline V gene encodes CDR1 SGHVS and CDR2 FQNEAQ. This CDR3 region has 14 residues. The CDR3 here is CASSVRDSNTETFF. DNA for the CDR3: TGTGCCAGCAGCGTCCGGGACAGCAACACTGAAACTTTCTTT.

The sample holds a few counts of this clonotype. The J gene is TRBJ1-2, the V gene TRBV7-2, with unresolved D. Trimming removed 6 bases at V and 5 bases at J, with 13 bases between. Germline assignment: CDR1 SGHTA and CDR2 FQGNSA. The length of the CDR3 is 13 residues. CDR3 residues: CASSSAQNYGYTF. The CDR3 nucleotides are TGTGCCAGCAGTTCCGCACAAAATTATGGCTACACCTTC.

This clonotype was detected many times. The gene calls are TRBV29-1 and TRBJ2-3; 11 nucleotides line up with TRBD2. This CDR3 region has 14 residues. CDR1 and CDR2 from the germline V gene are SQVTM and ANQGSEA. With V trimmed by 4 bases and J by 2 bases, 2 bases remained unmatched. For the CDR3, the DNA is TGCAGCGTTGCGACTAGCGGGGTCACAGATACGCAGTATTTT. This translates into CSVATSGVTDTQYF.

The chain carries TRBV9 and TRBJ2-2, with TRBD2 identical over 12 bases. The V gene's germline CDR1 is SGDLS and CDR2 YYNGEE. The CDR3 sequence is 15 residues long. The junction had 4 bases not matched to a gene; V was cut back by 4 bases and J by 6 bases. The CDR3 sequence is CASSTSGRPAGELFF. In DNA, the CDR3 is TGTGCCAGCAGCACTAGCGGGAGGCCCGCCGGGGAGCTGTTTTTT.

The chain joins TRBV19 to TRBJ2-7; tentatively, D is TRBD2 (6 bases). The CDR3 covers 15 residues. Trimming took 4 bases from V and 3 from J, leaving 16 bases between them. The germline V gene encodes CDR1 LNHDA and CDR2 SQIVND (reference sequence). This chain's CDR3 is CASSKAGTGSYEQYF. CDR3 coding DNA: TGTGCCAGTAGTAAAGCCGGGACTGGGAGCTACGAGCAGTACTTC. The full variable domain, its missing parts supplied by reference TRBV19 and TRBJ2-7, is DGGITQSPKYLFRKEGQNVTLSCEQNLNHDAMYWYRQDPGQGLRLIYYSQIVNDFQKGDIAEGYSVSREKKESFPLTVTSAQKNPTAFYLCASSKAGTGSYEQYFGPGTRLTVT.

The rearrangement links TRBV27 to TRBJ1-6, with D possibly matching TRBD1 (6 bases). Between the trimmed V and J ends, which lost 5 bases and 6 bases, there was a span of 14 bases. This CDR3 has 15 amino acids. Germline CDR1 MNHEY, CDR2 SMNVEV (reference sequence). DNA for the CDR3: TGTGCCAGCAGTCCTAGGGGGGGGGGTAATTCACCCCTCCACTTT. Its protein is CASSPRGGGNSPLHF.

This clonotype was seen ten or more times. The chain joins TRBV11-1 to TRBJ2-1; 7 positions agree with TRBD2. Germline V CDR1 and CDR2: SGHAT, FQDESV (reference sequence). The CDR3 is 16 amino acids. The trim removed 5 bases at V and 8 bases at J, leaving 15 bases unmatched. The CDR3 nucleotides are TGTGCCAGCAGCCGTCTTCGGGGAGGGAGAGCGGATGAGCAGTTCTTC. It translates to CASSRLRGGRADEQFF.

The chain carries TRBV7-3 and TRBJ2-2, with D possibly TRBD1 on 5 matching bases. V was shortened by 1 base and J by 0 bases, with 15 bases between the two germline ends. Per germline, CDR1 SGHTA and CDR2 FQGTGA. CDR3 length equals 18 residues. CDR3 residues: CASSLNPGQGSNTGELFF. DNA for the CDR3: TGTGCCAGCAGCTTAAACCCCGGGCAGGGATCGAACACCGGGGAGCTGTTTTTT.

This clonotype was seen just once. Since a much larger clone is just one base distant, this may be a read error. Given the absence of the conserved phenylalanine or tryptophan at the CDR3 end, a read error is likely. This chain uses TRBV11-3 with TRBJ2-1; unclear D gene. Germline CDR1 is SGHNT and CDR2 is YENEEA. The CDR3 runs to 13 residues. V gave up 1 base and J gave up 4 bases, with 5 bases separating them. CDR3: CASSLGDYNEQFC. The CDR3 nucleotides read TGTGCCAGCAGCTTAGGCGATTACAATGAGCAGTTCTGC.

This chain connects TRBV4-1 to TRBJ2-7, with D possibly being TRBD1 or TRBD2 (5 bases each). Germline CDR1 MGHRA, CDR2 YSYEKL. The CDR3 totals 14 residues. The ends were cut back, 4 bases at V and 2 bases at J, with 12 bases in the middle. In nucleotides, the CDR3 is TGCGCCAGCAGCCTTTTTCAGGGAGCCTACGAGCAGTACTTC. Protein product: CASSLFQGAYEQYF.